This passage covers 18 T cell receptor beta chains from one sample sequenced in a study of shared clonotypes between healthy human individuals. Clones were sequenced by immunoSEQ multiplex PCR, and TCRdb holds only the in-frame ones, with some missing. Of around 100,000 clones detected, less than 75% appear once; the ten largest clones hold more than 20%. The sequenced sample consisted of memory CD8+ T cells sorted from blood. Sample subset: CD45RO+ cells pooled with CCR7-negative TemRA cells. These receptors all come from a woman in her thirties in good health.

The CDR3 reads CASSLPPDRVGGYTF. CDR3 in DNA: TGTGCCAGCAGTTTACCTCCAGACAGGGTTGGTGGCTACACCTTC. This sequence joins TRBV28 and TRBJ1-2, with 7 bases identical to TRBD1. Germline trimming cut 2 bases from V and 7 bases from J; bases unmatched to any gene: 10. The germline V gene encodes CDR1 MDHEN and CDR2 SYDVKM. The CDR3 is 15 amino acids.

In its sample, this clone was seen many times. Other DNA sequences of this sample code for an identical CDR3. V usage is TRBV4-1 and J usage is TRBJ1-1; no reliable D call. V was cut by 1 base and J by 6 bases, with 3 bases left in between. Germline V gene sequence: CDR1 MGHRA, CDR2 YSYEKL. There are 11 residues in the CDR3. The CDR3 here is CASSQGSEAFF. The CDR3 DNA sequence: TGCGCCAGCAGCCAAGGTTCTGAAGCTTTCTTT.

The V and J genes are TRBV2 and TRBJ2-7; TRBD1 is a possible D gene (6 bases). The CDR3 length is 14 residues. The V gene lost 6 bases and the J gene lost 3 bases, with 15 bases spanning the gap. CDR1 is SNHLY and CDR2 is FYNNEI in the germline V gene. CDR3 sequence reads: CASRVGVGGYEQYF. DNA for the CDR3: TGTGCCAGCAGGGTGGGGGTAGGGGGCTACGAGCAGTACTTC. Using reference TRBV2 and TRBJ2-7 for the parts outside the CDR3, the full variable domain is EPEVTQTPSHQVTQMGQEVILRCVPISNHLYFYWYRQILGQKVEFLVSFYNNEISEKSEIFDDQFSVERPDGSNFTLKIRSTKLEDSAMYFCASRVGVGGYEQYFGPGTRLTVT.

The chain joins TRBV11-2 to TRBJ2-5, with 8 bases fitting TRBD1. Trimming removed 4 bases from V and 2 bases from J; junction bases left unmatched: 9. Germline V CDR1 and CDR2: SGHAT, FQNNGV. The CDR3 has 16 residues. The CDR3 sequence is CASSSRTGQGQETQYF. The CDR3 bases are TGTGCCAGCAGCTCCCGGACAGGGCAGGGGCAAGAGACCCAGTACTTC.

The rearrangement joins TRBV15 to TRBJ2-1, with a possible D match to TRBD2 (5 bases). In germline, CDR1 is LNHNV, CDR2 YYDKDF (reference sequence). The CDR3 covers 16 residues. V was clipped by 1 base and J by 2 bases, with 12 bases between them. The CDR3 protein is CATSRGVEVTYNEQFF. Written as DNA, the CDR3 is TGTGCCACCAGCAGAGGCGTGGAGGTAACCTACAATGAGCAGTTCTTC.

The J gene is TRBJ2-2, the V gene TRBV9, with TRBD1 as a possible D gene (6 bases). The V end lost 3 bases, the J end lost 0 bases, and 9 bases lay between the germline ends. The CDR3 contains 15 residues. The germline V gene has CDR1 SGDLS and CDR2 YYNGEE. CDR3 sequence reads: CASSGRGTNTGELFF. The CDR3 region has the DNA TGTGCCAGCAGCGGCAGGGGCACGAACACCGGGGAGCTGTTTTTT.

The genes are TRBV7-9 and TRBJ2-2; D call uncertain. Germline lookup yields CDR1 SEHNR and CDR2 FQNEAQ (reference sequence). The length of the CDR3 is 14 residues. V was cut by 3 bases and J by 3 bases, with 8 bases left in between. CDR3 coding DNA: TGTGCCAGCAGCTTGGCCATGTACACCGGGGAGCTGTTTTTT. This sequence encodes CASSLAMYTGELFF.

A few counts support this clone. This chain uses TRBV5-6 with TRBJ2-5; D gene unclear. The CDR3 totals 14 residues. Germline V lookup: CDR1 SGHDT, CDR2 YYEEEE. Trimming took 0 bases from V and 4 from J, leaving 10 bases between them. This CDR3 reads CASSLGIWGETQYF. CDR3 coding DNA: TGTGCCAGCAGCTTGGGTATTTGGGGAGAGACCCAGTACTTC.

The gene calls are TRBV6-6 and TRBJ2-7; a weak D match, TRBD1 (6 bases). CDR3 length: 14 amino acids. V gave up 7 bases and J gave up 3 bases, with 16 bases separating them. Germline assignment: CDR1 MNHNY and CDR2 SVGAGI (reference sequence). The CDR3 here is CASKGTRVGYEQYF. Here the CDR3 DNA reads TGTGCCAGCAAGGGGACACGGGTAGGCTACGAGCAGTACTTC.

There are many counts of this clone. The chain combines TRBV13 with TRBJ2-5; a possible D gene is TRBD1 (6 bases). The V and J ends lost 4 bases and 5 bases respectively, with 11 bases between them. CDR1 is PRHDT, CDR2 FYEKMQ, per germline (reference sequence). The CDR3 runs 13 residues. CDR3 sequence: CASSSTGRETQYF. The CDR3 DNA sequence: TGTGCCAGCAGCTCGACAGGTCGGGAGACCCAGTACTTC.

Concerning this clone: The likely explanation is a read error, given a far larger clone one base away. Additional DNA sequences in this sample encode the identical CDR3. The chain joins TRBV6-5 to TRBJ2-2; D is perhaps TRBD2 (5 bases). The CDR3 has 15 amino acids. The V gene's germline CDR1 is MNHEY and CDR2 SVGAGI. V was trimmed by 9 bases and J by 3 bases, leaving 17 bases between them. CDR3 DNA sequence: TGTGCCAGTAGGGCCCCGAGGGTCCACACCGGGGAGCTGTTTTTT. Its protein is CASRAPRVHTGELFF.

The chain carries TRBV11-2 and TRBJ2-3, with TRBD2 identical over 12 bases. Trimming cost V 5 bases and J 4 bases; bases outside gene matches: 13. CDR1 and CDR2 (germline): SGHAT, FQNNGV. This CDR3 region has 18 residues. The CDR3 DNA reads as TGTGCCAGCAGCCTCGGACTAGCGGGACCCGTACCACCAGATACGCAGTATTTT. Translation gives CASSLGLAGPVPPDTQYF.

This rearrangement joins TRBV7-9 to TRBJ2-5, with D maybe TRBD1 (5 bases). V shed 5 bases and J shed 1 base, with 17 bases lying between them. CDR1 and CDR2 from the germline V gene are SEHNR and FQNEAQ (reference sequence). The CDR3 contains 16 residues. The CDR3 sequence: CASSPRDREFQETQYF. CDR3 nucleotide sequence: TGTGCCAGCAGCCCCAGAGACAGAGAGTTCCAAGAGACCCAGTACTTC.

This clone was recorded many times. The rearrangement joins TRBV7-6 to TRBJ1-2; TRBD1 matches 8 bases. The CDR3 runs to 15 residues. The V gene end was trimmed by 0 bases and the J gene end by 3 bases; junction bases not matched to a gene: 3. Germline lookup yields CDR1 SGHVS and CDR2 FNYEAQ. The CDR3 loop is CASSLAAGQDYGYTF. CDR3 bases: TGTGCCAGCAGCTTAGCCGCGGGACAGGACTATGGCTACACCTTC. The complete variable domain, with remaining parts taken from reference TRBV7-6 and TRBJ1-2, reads GAGVSQSPRYKVTKRGQDVALRCDPISGHVSLYWYRQALGQGPEFLTYFNYEAQQDKSGLPNDRFSAERPEGSISTLTIQRTEQRDSAMYRCASSLAAGQDYGYTFGSGTRLTVV.

The chain has TRBV19 and TRBJ2-7, with 7 bases matching TRBD1. In germline, CDR1 is LNHDA, CDR2 SQIVND (reference sequence). The length of the CDR3 is 14 residues. Germline trimming cut 3 bases from V and 8 bases from J; bases unmatched to any gene: 10. CDR3 coding DNA: TGTGCCAGTAGTATCTATCAGGGGGAAACGCAGCAGTACTTC. Its translation is CASSIYQGETQQYF.

Only a few counts were recorded for this clone. CDR3 loop: CATSRPKGPGEWEQYF. The CDR3 DNA reads as TGTGCCACCAGCAGACCGAAAGGCCCCGGAGAGTGGGAGCAGTACTTC. This sequence joins TRBV15 and TRBJ2-7; D is undetermined. There are 16 residues in the CDR3. V was cut by 2 bases and J by 7 bases, with 21 bases left in between. Germline CDR1 is LNHNV and CDR2 is YYDKDF (reference sequence).

The CDR3 is CASSQGPLKETQYF. CDR3 DNA: TGTGCCAGCAGCCAAGGCCCATTAAAAGAGACCCAGTACTTC. The rearrangement links TRBV14 to TRBJ2-5; D remains ambiguous. Trimming took off 1 base at V and 3 bases at J, with 9 bases between the two ends. The length of the CDR3 is 14 residues. Germline V CDR1 and CDR2: SGHDN, FVKESK.

The chain joins TRBV28 to TRBJ2-7; unclear D gene. Germline CDR1 reads MDHEN; CDR2 reads SYDVKM. The CDR3 runs to 17 residues. Trimming shortened V by 4 bases and J by 3 bases, and 22 bases separated the two germline ends. The CDR3 spells CASSSPTLRFTIYEQYF. The DNA of the CDR3 is TGTGCCAGCAGTTCCCCTACCCTGAGATTTACGATCTACGAGCAGTACTTC.